This is a list of T cell receptor beta chains from one sample in a study of graft-versus-host responses after intestinal transplantation. Here immunoSEQ multiplex PCR was the method, and the copy in TCRdb shows in-frame clones only, minus some. This table holds about 70,000 clones, about 94% found once. The antigens of these receptors remain unknown. The sequencing used unstimulated CD8+ T cells sorted from spleen or lymph node cells, collected before intestinal transplant. All receptors derive from a human donor who received an intestinal transplant. CDR3s include the opening cysteine and the closing phenylalanine or tryptophan. Fields, in order: CDR3 DNA, CDR3 protein, V gene, CDR3 length, clone size, D gene, J gene. The D gene is left open where the match is weak. Clone sizes are given selectively: once, few, many, or a class where the clone is expanded.

TGTGCCAGCAGCGGAGAGATGGGGGGGGAGACCCAGTACTTC	CASSGEMGGETQYF	TRBV9	14	NA	TRBD2	TRBJ2-5
TGTGCCAGCAGTGAATCACCATCTAAAAACATTCAGTACTTC	CASSESPSKNIQYF	TRBV2	14	few	NA	TRBJ2-4
TGTGCCAGCAGTGAATTTGTTATAGGGGGTAGTGAAAAACTGTTTTTT	CASSEFVIGGSEKLFF	TRBV25-1	16	NA	NA	TRBJ1-4
TGCGCCAGTCAGGGGGTTGACAGAAATGGCTACACCTTC	CASQGVDRNGYTF	TRBV5-1	13	NA	TRBD1	TRBJ1-2
TGTGCCATCAGTGGTGGGCCCCCAGGGAATGAGCAGTTCTTC	CAISGGPPGNEQFF	TRBV10-3	14	NA	NA	TRBJ2-1
TGTGCCAGCAGTGATTCTGTGAATGAGCAGTTCTTC	CASSDSVNEQFF	TRBV25-1	12	NA	NA	TRBJ2-1
TGTGCCAGCAGCCCACTTCAGGGGGCATGGTATCAGCCCCAGCATTTT	CASSPLQGAWYQPQHF	TRBV28	16	NA	TRBD1	TRBJ1-5
TGCAGCGTTGTCTGGACTAGCGGGTATGAGCAGTTCTTC	CSVVWTSGYEQFF	TRBV29-1	13	NA	TRBD2	TRBJ2-1
TGTGCCAGCAGTCTAGCGGGAGTGTACAATGAGCAGTTCTTC	CASSLAGVYNEQFF	TRBV27	14	once	TRBD2	TRBJ2-1
TGTGCCAGCTCTCACTCGGACTCCTCCTACGAGCAGTACTTC	CASSHSDSSYEQYF	TRBV18	14	NA	NA	TRBJ2-7
TGTGCCAGCAGCCCGGGACACAACACCGGGGAGCTGTTTTTT	CASSPGHNTGELFF	TRBV7-2	14	NA	NA	TRBJ2-2
TGTGCCAGCAGGGACAGGGACAGGGGGCCTCCGAGGGAAGCTTTCTTT	CASRDRDRGPPREAFF	TRBV7-9	16	NA	TRBD1	TRBJ1-1
TGTGCCAGCAGTCCTGGTCTTAGCGGGAGGGCCGACTACGTCTACGAGCAGTACTTC	CASSPGLSGRADYVYEQYF	TRBV21-1	19	NA	NA	TRBJ2-7
TGTGCCAGCAGTTTGGCGGGAGGGCTCTACGAGCAGTACTTC	CASSLAGGLYEQYF	TRBV27	14	NA	TRBD2	TRBJ2-7
TGTGCCAGCAGTTACTCCTCAGGGGGTCTCACAGATACGCAGTATTTT	CASSYSSGGLTDTQYF	TRBV6-5	16	NA	TRBD1	TRBJ2-3
TGTGCCAGCAGCGATACAGGGATGAACACTGAAGCTTTCTTT	CASSDTGMNTEAFF	TRBV9	14	NA	NA	TRBJ1-1
TGTGCCAGCAGTGGTCAGGTGGCCCCTAGTCATGAGCAGTTCTTC	CASSGQVAPSHEQFF	TRBV2	15	once	NA	TRBJ2-1
TGCGCCAGCAGCACCGGCCCCGAGCAGTACTTC	CASSTGPEQYF	TRBV5-1	11	NA	NA	TRBJ2-7
TGTGCCAGCAGCTTAGCCGCCGGCCTGGCTTATGAGCAGTTCTTC	CASSLAAGLAYEQFF	TRBV11-2	15	NA	NA	TRBJ2-1
TGCAGCGTAGAGGCCGGGACAGGGGAGGACGAGCAGTACTTC	CSVEAGTGEDEQYF	TRBV29-1	14	NA	TRBD1	TRBJ2-7
TGTGCCAGCAGCAAAGCCTCCGGGACTAGCGGGAACTCCTACGAGCAGTACTTC	CASSKASGTSGNSYEQYF	TRBV21-1	18	few	NA	TRBJ2-7
TGCGCCAGCAGCTTAGCCCCCGGGTTTACTGAAGCTTTCTTT	CASSLAPGFTEAFF	TRBV5-1	14	NA	NA	TRBJ1-1
TGCGCCAGCAGCCCCCCGGGAGGGAGAGGTCAAGAGACCCAGTACTTC	CASSPPGGRGQETQYF	TRBV5-1	16	once	TRBD2	TRBJ2-5
TGCGCCAGCAGCCCATCGGGGCATGAGCAGTTCTTC	CASSPSGHEQFF	TRBV4-1	12	NA	NA	TRBJ2-1
TGTGCCAGCATCCACCCGATTTCCTACGAGCAGTACTTC	CASIHPISYEQYF	TRBV6-5	13	NA	NA	TRBJ2-7
TGTGCCAGCAGCTTAGTTGACTCCCAAGAGACCCAGTACTTC	CASSLVDSQETQYF	TRBV11-2	14	NA	NA	TRBJ2-5
TGCAGCGTCGACGAGACTAGCGGGAGCTATGAGCAGTTCTTC	CSVDETSGSYEQFF	TRBV29-1	14	NA	TRBD2	TRBJ2-1
TGTGCCAGCAGCTTGGAGGGCATGGGTGAAAAACTGTTTTTT	CASSLEGMGEKLFF	TRBV5-6	14	NA	NA	TRBJ1-4
TGTGCTAGTGGTTTGGGGGGGAGAGGTGGCACAGATACGCAGTATTTT	CASGLGGRGGTDTQYF	TRBV12-5	16	once	NA	TRBJ2-3
TGTGCCAGCAGCCCACCAGCGTCCAATGAGCAGTTCTTC	CASSPPASNEQFF	TRBV7-9	13	NA	NA	TRBJ2-1
TGTGCCAGCTCACCACCGACCCTGAACACTGAAGCTTTCTTT	CASSPPTLNTEAFF	TRBV18	14	NA	NA	TRBJ1-1
TGTGCCAGCAGCTTTGAGGGCCCCGCCTACGAGCAGTACTTC	CASSFEGPAYEQYF	TRBV11-2	14	NA	NA	TRBJ2-7
TGTGCCACCAGCAGAGAGGGGACAGGGGGCCTTGGCTACACCTTC	CATSREGTGGLGYTF	TRBV15	15	NA	TRBD1	TRBJ1-2
TGTGCCAGCAGTCAACTCGGGACAGGAGGATACGAGCAGTACTTC	CASSQLGTGGYEQYF	TRBV6-6	15	NA	TRBD1	TRBJ2-7
TGTGCCAGCGCACCATTCAGGGGTTACGAGCAGTACTTC	CASAPFRGYEQYF	TRBV28	13	NA	NA	TRBJ2-7
TGTGCCAGCAGTGATGGGGGAACTAGCGGGAGGACCTACAATGAGCAGTTCTTC	CASSDGGTSGRTYNEQFF	TRBV2	18	NA	TRBD2	TRBJ2-1
TGTGCCAGCAGCGTAACAGGGACCTCTGGGGCCAACGTCCTGACTTTC	CASSVTGTSGANVLTF	TRBV9	16	once	NA	TRBJ2-6